The clone carrying this TCR beta chain was detected many times. This entry is derived from a study of T cells in Graves' hyperthyroidism and ophthalmopathy. This CDR3 comprises 15 residues. Germline V gives CDR1 MDHEN, CDR2 SYDVKM. V lost 6 bases, J lost 2 bases, and 8 bases stayed unmatched. Amplification of TCR beta CDR3 regions used RNA as the template. TCR CDR3 regions were first amplified by RT-PCR with HTBI primers. Using its own MiXCR run on the multiplex PCR reads, TCRdb lists one record per CDR3 protein. The repertoire holds some 350,000 distinct CDR3 sequences, 15% to 19% seen once, with 25% to 35% in the top ten.

The specimen was blood. This sequence joins TRBV28 and TRBJ2-7, with TRBD1 matching 9 bases. This TCR was sampled from a woman under 30 with Graves' hyperthyroidism that later progressed to Graves' ophthalmopathy. The CDR3, as DNA: TGTGCCAGCAGGGGGGGACAGGGTCCTACCTACGAGCAGTACTTC. Translation: CASRGGQGPTYEQYF.